This TCR beta chain was recorded in a study of T-cell reconstitution after alpha-beta-depleted transplantation in children. During its preparation, the TCRbeta library received unique molecular identifiers. TCRdb itself ran the PCR reads through MiXCR, one entry per CDR3 protein. Among approximately 520,000 distinct CDR3 sequences, about 33% were seen once, and the ten largest hold under 3%. Germline-derived CDR1 and CDR2 are SEHNR and FQNEAQ (reference sequence). With 3 bases clipped from V and 2 bases from J, the junction kept 7 bases outside the gene matches. The CDR3 loop spans 16 amino acids. The TCR was taken from a human donor who donated a stem cell graft to a child with aplastic anemia. The starting material was PBMCs from the stem cell graft donor, obtained from the stem cell graft. The rearrangement uses TRBV7-9 and TRBJ2-3, with 8 bases lining up with TRBD2. CDR3 in DNA: TGTGCCAGCAGCTTCAGAGCGGGAGCAGTCACAGATACGCAGTATTTT. It yields the protein CASSFRAGAVTDTQYF.